The 17 T cell receptor beta chains given below trace back to one sample, sequenced in a study of T cell changes during pregnancy in multiple sclerosis (dated by TCRdb to between 2018 and 2021). Libraries were constructed by the immunoSEQ multiplex PCR assay. The immuneACCESS repertoire file appears here via TCRdb, limited to in-frame rearrangements. These files lack a portion of the clones; in checked studies, under half of the deficit traces to unresolved V genes, and the cause of the others is not known. In all, the sample holds approximately 60,000 clones, and approximately 94% of those were seen once. Roughly 3.5% of the sample goes to the ten largest clones. Sequencing used CD8+ T cells from peripheral blood mononuclear cells, obtained in the third trimester of pregnancy. These receptors originate from a female donor with multiple sclerosis, enrolled in a pregnancy study.

This sequence joins TRBV21-1 and TRBJ2-3; the tabulated D call, TRBD2, remains unverified against the DNA. TRBV21-1 is assigned pseudogene status. This CDR3 comprises 18 residues. CDR3 nucleotide sequence: TGTGCCAGCGGCCGGTACGAAATCGGGTTTTTTAGCACAGATACGCAGTATTTT. The encoded protein is CASGRYEIGFFSTDTQYF.

This chain joins TRBV4-1 and TRBJ2-2, with 8 bases that match TRBD2. The CDR3 runs 14 residues. Germline CDR1 is MGHRA and CDR2 is YSYEKL. V trimming: 6 bases; J trimming: 4 bases; junction bases outside the gene matches: 4. CDR3 coding DNA: TGCGCCAGCAGTCGGACTAGCTCCACCGGGGAGCTGTTTTTT. Protein product: CASSRTSSTGELFF.

The rearrangement links TRBV27 to TRBJ2-7, with 14 bases that match TRBD2. Germline V gives CDR1 MNHEY, CDR2 SMNVEV (reference sequence). This CDR3 is 17 amino acids long. After removal of 5 bases from V and 4 bases from J, the junction contained 10 bases not matched to a gene. The CDR3 sequence: CASSPRGLAGEWYEQYF. CDR3 nucleotides: TGTGCCAGCAGTCCCCGGGGACTAGCGGGAGAATGGTACGAGCAGTACTTC.

This clone was counted a single time. The chain is built from TRBV5-4 and TRBJ2-1, with TRBD2 matching 14 bases. Germline assignment: CDR1 SGHNT and CDR2 YYREEE (reference sequence). The trim removed 3 bases at V and 7 bases at J, leaving 3 bases unmatched. The CDR3 has 15 residues. In DNA, the CDR3 is TGTGCCAGCAGCTACGGGACTAGCGGGAGTAATGAGCAGTTCTTC. This codes for CASSYGTSGSNEQFF.

This chain connects TRBV28 to TRBJ2-7; 11 bases agree with TRBD2. Germline V gene data show CDR1 as MDHEN and CDR2 as SYDVKM. V trimming: 1 base; J trimming: 1 base; junction bases outside the gene matches: 0. The CDR3 length is 15 residues. The CDR3 protein is CASSLLAGGSYEQYF. The CDR3 coding sequence is TGTGCCAGCAGTTTATTAGCGGGAGGGTCCTACGAGCAGTACTTC. Full variable domain (outside the CDR3, taken from reference TRBV28 and TRBJ2-7): DVKVTQSSRYLVKRTGEKVFLECVQDMDHENMFWYRQDPGLGLRLIYFSYDVKMKEKGDIPEGYSVSREKKERFSLILESASTNQTSMYLCASSLLAGGSYEQYFGPGTRLTVT.

The genes are TRBV19 and TRBJ1-2; D not resolved. CDR3 length: 12 amino acids. The germline V gene has CDR1 LNHDA and CDR2 SQIVND (reference sequence). The germline V and J ends were trimmed by 10 bases and 4 bases, with 13 bases remaining between them. The CDR3 DNA follows: TGTGCCACCGCGACGTCAGGCTATGGCTACACCTTC. Its translation is CATATSGYGYTF. Drawing the rest from reference TRBV19 and TRBJ1-2, the complete variable domain is DGGITQSPKYLFRKEGQNVTLSCEQNLNHDAMYWYRQDPGQGLRLIYYSQIVNDFQKGDIAEGYSVSREKKESFPLTVTSAQKNPTAFYLCATATSGYGYTFGSGTRLTVV.

The rearrangement links TRBV27 to TRBJ2-1; 8 bases are a match to TRBD2. The germline V gene has CDR1 MNHEY and CDR2 SMNVEV (reference sequence). The CDR3 consists of 14 residues. With 6 bases clipped from V and 9 bases from J, the junction kept 10 bases outside the gene matches. The CDR3 sequence: CASRPGLGDGEQFF. The CDR3 nucleotides are TGTGCCAGCAGACCGGGACTAGGAGACGGTGAGCAGTTCTTC.

V and J are TRBV7-2 and TRBJ2-3; weak D call: TRBD2 (6 bases). The germline CDR1 and CDR2 sequences are SGHTA and FQGNSA. The V and J ends lost 2 bases and 5 bases respectively, with 14 bases between them. CDR3 size: 15 residues. The CDR3 reads CASSLTASDIDTQYF. CDR3 bases: TGTGCCAGCAGCTTAACGGCTAGCGATATAGATACGCAGTATTTT. The full variable domain, in which reference TRBV7-2 and TRBJ2-3 provide the parts outside the CDR3, is GAGVSQSPSNKVTEKGKDVELRCDPISGHTALYWYRQSLGQGLEFLIYFQGNSAPDKSGLPSDRFSAERTGGSVSTLTIQRTQQEDSAVYLCASSLTASDIDTQYFGPGTRLTVL.

This chain uses TRBV5-6 with TRBJ1-1; TRBD1 matches 8 bases. V gave up 4 bases and J gave up 6 bases; unmatched junction bases: 8. The CDR3 is 14 amino acids. Germline V lookup: CDR1 SGHDT, CDR2 YYEEEE. The CDR3 region is CASSAQGAAPEAFF. The CDR3 coding sequence is TGTGCCAGCAGCGCTCAGGGGGCGGCCCCTGAAGCTTTCTTT.

The genes are TRBV27 and TRBJ2-3, with 8 bases matching TRBD2. Germline CDR1 reads MNHEY; CDR2 reads SMNVEV (reference sequence). The ends lost 11 bases at V and 3 bases at J; junction bases unmatched: 16. The CDR3 covers 16 residues. In DNA, the CDR3 is TGTGCCTCCAGGCAGGACGGGAGGGCTATGACAGATACGCAGTATTTT. Protein sequence: CASRQDGRAMTDTQYF.

In its sample, this clone was seen once. V and J are TRBV25-1 and TRBJ2-3, with TRBD2 matching over 9 bases. The CDR3 is 15 amino acids. Germline V gene lookup returns CDR1 MGHDK and CDR2 SYGVNS. With 7 bases clipped from V and 2 bases from J, the junction kept 7 bases outside the gene matches. The CDR3 loop is CASNGLAGTTDTQYF. DNA for the CDR3: TGTGCCAGCAACGGGCTAGCGGGGACCACAGATACGCAGTATTTT.

The chain recombines TRBV5-5 with TRBJ1-1; 7 nucleotides align to TRBD1. Germline lookup yields CDR1 SGHKS and CDR2 YYEKEE (reference sequence). V gave up 2 bases and J gave up 6 bases; unmatched junction bases: 7. This CDR3 spans 14 amino acids. CDR3 residues: CASSFSGGFPEAFF. DNA for the CDR3: TGTGCCAGCAGCTTCTCAGGGGGATTTCCTGAAGCTTTCTTT.

The chain links TRBV6-6 to TRBJ2-7; the D gene is possibly TRBD1 (7 bases). Germline V lookup: CDR1 MNHNY, CDR2 SVGAGI (reference sequence). V lost 0 bases and J lost 5, with 14 bases in between. This CDR3 spans 15 amino acids. The CDR3 region is CASSYSPTGEDEQYF. As DNA, the CDR3 is TGTGCCAGCAGTTACTCGCCCACAGGGGAGGACGAGCAGTACTTC.

The J gene is TRBJ1-4, the V gene TRBV13; 7 positions agree with TRBD1. The V segment lost 3 bases and the J segment 7 bases; nucleotides outside the gene matches: 5. Germline CDR1 and CDR2: PRHDT and FYEKMQ (reference sequence). This CDR3 contains 14 residues. CDR3 nucleotides: TGTGCCAGCAGCTTGGGCAGGGACAGTGAAAAACTGTTTTTT. Protein: CASSLGRDSEKLFF.

This clone was seen only once. The V and J genes are TRBV29-1 and TRBJ2-1, with D maybe TRBD2 (5 bases). In germline, CDR1 is SQVTM, CDR2 ANQGSEA. CDR3 length equals 13 residues. V dropped 4 bases and J dropped 0 bases, with 7 bases sitting between them. DNA of the CDR3: TGCAGCGTTGGGGAGAACTCCTACAATGAGCAGTTCTTC. Translating it yields CSVGENSYNEQFF.

The chain employs TRBV7-6 and TRBJ2-1; 8 bases are shared with TRBD2. Germline loops: CDR1 SGHVS, CDR2 FNYEAQ. J gave up 8 bases and V 2 bases, and 8 bases lay outside the gene matches. The CDR3 loop spans 15 amino acids. CDR3: CASSLRSSGRDEQFF. The CDR3 region has the DNA TGTGCCAGCAGCTTAAGGTCTAGCGGGCGGGATGAGCAGTTCTTC.

This clone was found once. The V call is TRBV27, the J call TRBJ2-7; a weak D match, TRBD1 (5 bases). CDR3 size: 15 residues. Germline CDR1 reads MNHEY; CDR2 reads SMNVEV (reference sequence). Between the trimmed V and J ends, which lost 8 bases and 0 bases, there was a span of 17 bases. The CDR3 nucleotides read TGTGCCAGCTCAGGGCTGCCTGGGGACTCCTACGAGCAGTACTTC. Protein: CASSGLPGDSYEQYF.